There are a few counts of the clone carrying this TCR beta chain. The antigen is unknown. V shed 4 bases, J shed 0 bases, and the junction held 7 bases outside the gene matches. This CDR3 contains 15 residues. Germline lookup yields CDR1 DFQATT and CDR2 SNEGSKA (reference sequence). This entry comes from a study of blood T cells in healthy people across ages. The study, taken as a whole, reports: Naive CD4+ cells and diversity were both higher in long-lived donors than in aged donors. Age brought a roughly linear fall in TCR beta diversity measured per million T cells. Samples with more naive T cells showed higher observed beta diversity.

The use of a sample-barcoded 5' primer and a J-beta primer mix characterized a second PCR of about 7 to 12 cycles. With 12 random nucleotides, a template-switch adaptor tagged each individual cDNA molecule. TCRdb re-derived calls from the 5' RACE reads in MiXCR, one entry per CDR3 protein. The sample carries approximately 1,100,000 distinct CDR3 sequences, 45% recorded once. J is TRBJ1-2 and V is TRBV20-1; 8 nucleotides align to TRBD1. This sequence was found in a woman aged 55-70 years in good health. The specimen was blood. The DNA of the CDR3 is TGCAGTGCTAAAGCCAGGGGGCGAGCTAACTATGGCTACACCTTC. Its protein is CSAKARGRANYGYTF.